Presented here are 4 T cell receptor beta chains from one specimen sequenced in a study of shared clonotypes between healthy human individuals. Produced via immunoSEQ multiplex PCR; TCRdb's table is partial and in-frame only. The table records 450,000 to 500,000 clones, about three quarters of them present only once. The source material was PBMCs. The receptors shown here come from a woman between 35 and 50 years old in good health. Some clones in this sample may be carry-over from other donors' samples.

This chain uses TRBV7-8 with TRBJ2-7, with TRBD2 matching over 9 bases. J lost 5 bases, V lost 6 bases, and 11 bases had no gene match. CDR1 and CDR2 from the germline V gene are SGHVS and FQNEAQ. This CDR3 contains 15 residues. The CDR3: CASRTGLAGRHEQYF. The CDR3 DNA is TGTGCCAGCAGGACGGGTCTAGCGGGAAGGCACGAGCAGTACTTC.

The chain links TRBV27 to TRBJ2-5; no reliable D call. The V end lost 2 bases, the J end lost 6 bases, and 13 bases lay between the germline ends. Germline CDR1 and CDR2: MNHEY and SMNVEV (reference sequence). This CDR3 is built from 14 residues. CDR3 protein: CASSLLGEPKTQYF. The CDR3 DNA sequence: TGTGCCAGCAGTTTACTTGGCGAGCCTAAGACCCAGTACTTC.

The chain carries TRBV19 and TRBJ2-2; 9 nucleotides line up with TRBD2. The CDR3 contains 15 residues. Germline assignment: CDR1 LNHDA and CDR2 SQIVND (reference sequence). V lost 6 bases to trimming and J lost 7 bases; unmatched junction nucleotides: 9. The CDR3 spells CASSWLAGRNGELFF. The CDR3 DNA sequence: TGTGCCAGTAGCTGGCTAGCGGGGCGTAACGGGGAGCTGTTTTTT.

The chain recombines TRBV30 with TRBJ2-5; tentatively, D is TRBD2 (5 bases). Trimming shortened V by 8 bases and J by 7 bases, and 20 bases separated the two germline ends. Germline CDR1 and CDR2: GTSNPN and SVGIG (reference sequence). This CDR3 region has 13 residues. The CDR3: CAQRAFEEGTQYF. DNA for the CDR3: TGTGCCCAACGGGCTTTTGAAGAGGGGACCCAGTACTTC.